The rows below give T cell receptor beta chains drawn from one sample of a study of human T cells and chemical hapten exposure. Via MiXCR, TCRdb re-called the RACE reads, giving one row per CDR3 protein. The repertoire holds 35,000 to 50,000 distinct CDR3 sequences, with around 4.5% as singletons. Sequencing used whole blood. These receptors were collected from a female donor in good health. Some clones in this sample may be carry-over from other donors' samples. Each CDR3 is given with its conserved first and last residue. The order of the fields is V gene, J gene, D gene, clone size, CDR3 protein, CDR3 DNA. D genes are given only for firm matches. Rows give clone size only sometimes, using once, few, many, or a class for an expanded clone.

TRBV29-1	TRBJ1-5	.	.	CSVARDQPQHF	TGCAGCGTTGCCAGGGATCAGCCCCAGCATTTT
TRBV2	TRBJ1-5	.	many	CASSAWGVQPQHF	TGTGCCAGCAGTGCGTGGGGGGTCCAGCCCCAGCATTTT
TRBV21-1	TRBJ1-5	.	many	CASSKAPRWTYDYSNQPQHF	TGTGCCAGCAGCAAAGCCCCCAGGTGGACATACGACTATAGCAATCAGCCCCAGCATTTT
TRBV6-6	TRBJ2-3	TRBD2	many	CASTRTSGGSDTQYF	TGTGCCAGCACCAGGACTAGCGGGGGCTCAGATACGCAGTATTTT
TRBV24-1	TRBJ2-1	TRBD2	many	CATSGPGLAGSQFF	TGTGCCACCAGTGGTCCGGGACTAGCGGGTTCGCAGTTCTTC
TRBV7-2	TRBJ1-5	TRBD1	many	CASSYRGDQPQHF	TGTGCCAGCAGCTACAGGGGCGATCAGCCCCAGCATTTT
TRBV20-1	TRBJ2-3	.	many	CSARPPLADTQYF	TGCAGTGCTAGGCCACCTCTCGCAGATACGCAGTATTTT
TRBV18	TRBJ1-1	.	many	CASSPRGSGDRQEAFF	TGTGCCAGCTCACCAAGGGGGAGCGGGGACCGCCAAGAAGCTTTCTTT
TRBV12-3/TRBV12-4	TRBJ2-3	TRBD1	.	CASSRGQTLSSGTQYF	TGTGCCAGCAGTAGGGGACAGACTCTATCGTCGGGTACGCAGTATTTT
TRBV5-4	TRBJ2-3	.	many	CASSLTVSSTDTQYF	TGTGCCAGCAGCTTAACAGTCTCTAGCACAGATACGCAGTATTTT
TRBV6-6	TRBJ1-3	TRBD1	many	CASSYSTRGPDTIYF	TGTGCCAGCAGTTACTCTACCAGGGGGCCGGACACCATATATTTT
TRBV6-6	TRBJ2-1	.	.	CASTLREGMGYNEQFF	TGTGCCAGCACTCTCCGAGAGGGTATGGGGTACAATGAGCAGTTCTTC
TRBV6-6	TRBJ2-5	.	many	CASSRDVETQYF	TGTGCCAGCAGTCGGGACGTGGAGACCCAGTACTTC
TRBV5-1	TRBJ2-5	.	many	CASSTFDSRQETQYF	TGCGCCAGCAGCACCTTTGACAGTCGCCAAGAGACCCAGTACTTC
TRBV12-3/TRBV12-4	TRBJ2-1	TRBD2	few	CASSFYGGAYNEQFF	TGTGCCAGCAGTTTTTACGGGGGGGCATACAATGAGCAGTTCTTC
TRBV9	TRBJ2-5	.	many	CASSVGQAGETQYF	TGTGCCAGCAGCGTAGGGCAGGCGGGAGAGACCCAGTACTTC
TRBV20-1	TRBJ1-3	.	few	CSANVGHALGNTIYF	TGCAGTGCTAACGTGGGACACGCCTTAGGAAACACCATATATTTT
TRBV28	TRBJ2-5	.	many	CASSPTGTRSSQYF	TGTGCCAGCAGTCCCACCGGGACTCGATCCTCTCAGTACTTC
TRBV28	TRBJ2-1	.	many	CASSLGGVYNEQFF	TGTGCCAGCAGTCTCGGCGGGGTCTACAATGAGCAGTTCTTC
TRBV7-3	TRBJ2-1	.	many	CASSVRNAPYNEQFF	TGTGCCAGCAGCGTTCGGAATGCCCCCTACAATGAGCAGTTCTTC
TRBV27	TRBJ1-2	.	once	CASSFGQLYGYTF	TGTGCCAGCAGTTTCGGACAGCTCTATGGCTACACCTTC
TRBV5-1	TRBJ1-2	.	many	CASSLEINYGYTF	TGCGCCAGCAGCTTGGAGATTAACTATGGCTACACCTTC
TRBV6-6	TRBJ1-1	.	many	CASSYSSRGNTEAFF	TGTGCCAGCAGTTACTCGAGCAGGGGAAACACTGAAGCTTTCTTT
TRBV12-3/TRBV12-4	TRBJ2-3	.	many	CASSLGLRTDTQYF	TGTGCCAGCAGTTTAGGACTACGCACAGATACGCAGTATTTT
TRBV5-1	TRBJ2-3	.	many	CASRRGGTSTDTQYF	TGCGCCAGTCGGCGAGGGGGGACTAGCACAGATACGCAGTATTTT
TRBV29-1	TRBJ1-1	.	many	CSVGGRMNTEAFF	TGCAGCGTTGGCGGCAGAATGAACACTGAAGCTTTCTTT
TRBV2	TRBJ2-1	.	many	CASTLLGRNEQFF	TGTGCCAGCACCCTTCTGGGGAGGAATGAGCAGTTCTTC
TRBV7-9	TRBJ2-7	.	many	CASSLGPGAREGEQYF	TGTGCCAGCAGCTTAGGACCTGGGGCCCGTGAAGGGGAGCAGTACTTC
TRBV7-8	TRBJ1-2	TRBD1	.	CASSLMATGGGYGGYTF	TGTGCCAGCAGCTTAATGGCGACAGGGGGCGGGTATGGGGGCTACACCTTC
TRBV29-1	TRBJ2-1	TRBD1	many	CSVKGARYNEQFF	TGCAGCGTGAAGGGGGCGCGTTACAATGAGCAGTTCTTC
TRBV9	TRBJ2-5	TRBD2	many	CASSVDSSGGYQETQYF	TGTGCCAGCAGCGTAGATAGTAGCGGGGGGTACCAAGAGACCCAGTACTTC